These 10 T cell receptor beta chains came from one sample sequenced in a study of human T cells and chemical hapten exposure. Described time point: patch test 2, 6 weeks after DPC sensitization. As for treatment: therapeutic diphenylcyclopropenone sensitization with weekly scalp DPC. TCRdb called the RACE reads again in MiXCR, with one record for every CDR3 protein. Of 75,000 to 95,000 distinct CDR3 sequences listed, 9.5% to 11% were seen once; the top ten hold 2.2%. The specimen comprised whole blood, sampled in connection with sensitization to the hapten diphenylcyclopropenone (DPC). Receptor source: a man in his forties with alopecia areata. Some clones in this sample may be carry-over from other donors' samples.

This clonotype was observed a handful of times. This sequence joins TRBV28 and TRBJ2-5, with 7 bases identical to TRBD1. The CDR3 has 15 residues. The V and J ends lost 4 bases and 0 bases, in that order; junction bases with no gene match: 5. The V gene's germline CDR1 is MDHEN and CDR2 SYDVKM. The CDR3 sequence: CASSSRTGYQETQYF. The CDR3 DNA sequence: TGTGCCAGCAGTTCTAGGACAGGCTACCAAGAGACCCAGTACTTC.

This chain links TRBV7-9 with TRBJ2-3; the D is unclear. The germline V gene has CDR1 SEHNR and CDR2 FQNEAQ (reference sequence). V lost 5 bases and J 5 bases, leaving 23 bases between the germline ends. CDR3 size: 17 residues. The CDR3 sequence is CASSRGIEIEIGDTQYF. CDR3 DNA sequence: TGTGCCAGCAGCAGAGGAATAGAGATAGAAATTGGAGATACGCAGTATTTT.

V is TRBV4-3 and J is TRBJ1-4; TRBD1 matches at 9 bases. CDR3 length: 15 residues. The V segment lost 4 bases and the J segment 5 bases; nucleotides outside the gene matches: 5. CDR1 LGHNA and CDR2 YSLEER come from the germline V gene. CDR3 in amino acids: CASSRDRVINEKLFF. CDR3 nucleotide sequence: TGCGCCAGCAGCCGGGACAGGGTGATAAATGAAAAACTGTTTTTT.

This clonotype was seen repeatedly, ten times or more. This chain links TRBV30 with TRBJ1-4, with 10 bases matching TRBD1. V trimming: 3 bases; J trimming: 7 bases; junction bases outside the gene matches: 5. Germline lookup yields CDR1 GTSNPN and CDR2 SVGIG (reference sequence). CDR3 length: 14 residues. The CDR3 DNA sequence: TGTGCCTGGAGGGATGACAGGGGGCTTGAAAAACTGTTTTTT. Residues: CAWRDDRGLEKLFF.

In this sample, this clonotype turned up many times. The chain is built from TRBV10-3 and TRBJ2-3; D possibly corresponds to TRBD1 (6 bases). V lost 4 bases and J 0 bases, leaving 8 bases between the germline ends. CDR1 and CDR2 (germline): ENHRY, SYGVKD. This CDR3 spans 14 amino acids. In nucleotides, the CDR3 is TGTGCCATCAGTGGGACAGTTAGCACAGATACGCAGTATTTT. This codes for CAISGTVSTDTQYF.

This clonotype came up a few times. V is TRBV11-2 and J is TRBJ2-1; 13 bases agree with TRBD2. The CDR3 totals 16 residues. CDR1 is SGHAT, CDR2 FQNNGV, per germline. The J segment lost 6 bases and the V segment lost 6 bases, leaving 8 bases of the junction unmatched. The CDR3 here is CASRRTSGSEGNEQFF. For the CDR3, the DNA is TGTGCCAGCAGGCGGACTAGCGGGAGTGAGGGCAATGAGCAGTTCTTC. The variable domain in full, with the rest retrieved from reference TRBV11-2 and TRBJ2-1, is EAGVAQSPRYKIIEKRQSVAFWCNPISGHATLYWYQQILGQGPKLLIQFQNNGVVDDSQLPKDRFSAERLKGVDSTLKIQPAKLEDSAVYLCASRRTSGSEGNEQFFGPGTRLTVL.

The chain has TRBV12-3 or TRBV12-4 and TRBJ1-1; 8 nucleotides align to TRBD1. This CDR3 comprises 16 residues. The trim removed 4 bases at V and 0 bases at J, leaving 7 bases unmatched. CDR3 residues: CASSSIQGGLNTEAFF. The DNA of the CDR3 is TGTGCCAGCAGTTCTATACAGGGGGGTTTGAACACTGAAGCTTTCTTT.

This clonotype was detected only a few times. This chain links TRBV3-1 with TRBJ2-7; TRBD1 or TRBD2 may be the D gene (5 bases each). This CDR3 region has 13 residues. Trimming took off 2 bases at V and 10 bases at J, with 15 bases between the two ends. Germline-derived CDR1 and CDR2 are LGHDT and YNNKEL (reference sequence). The CDR3 is CASSQYRGSEQYF. The CDR3 DNA reads TGTGCCAGCAGCCAATATCGGGGCTCCGAACAGTACTTC.

This clonotype was seen repeatedly, ten times or more. V is TRBV2 and J is TRBJ2-3, with 7 bases lining up with TRBD2. Trimming cost V 6 bases and J 0 bases; bases outside gene matches: 9. The germline V gene has CDR1 SNHLY and CDR2 FYNNEI. There are 16 residues in the CDR3. CDR3 protein: CASRGGPDGSTDTQYF. CDR3 DNA: TGTGCCAGCAGGGGAGGGCCGGATGGTAGCACAGATACGCAGTATTTT.

The gene calls are TRBV29-1 and TRBJ1-2, with D unclear. CDR3 length equals 16 residues. The ends were cut back, 2 bases at V and 4 bases at J, with 20 bases in the middle. CDR1 SQVTM and CDR2 ANQGSEA come from the germline V gene. Written as DNA, the CDR3 is TGCAGCGTTGAAATAGAAGGAGGGCGGCACTTCTATGGCTACACCTTC. It is translated as CSVEIEGGRHFYGYTF.